The text below deals with one T cell receptor beta chain. Its antigen is not identified. Repertoires were generated with immunoSEQ multiplex PCR, while TCRdb's copy carries only in-frame clones and drops some. The table has about 98,000 clones, roughly 85% seen once. Germline V gives CDR1 SGHTA, CDR2 FQGNSA. V lost 4 bases and J 3 bases, leaving 10 bases between the germline ends. The CDR3 spans 13 residues. These data belong to a study of cytomegalovirus exposure and HLA in healthy donors. Overall study results and limits: Overall, 164 TCR beta chains were annotated as cytomegalovirus-associated. Rarity held for most TCR sequences, but there were some public TCRs that occurred in many donors.

Sequenced: PBMCs. The receptor was isolated from a woman under 40 in good health and CMV-seronegative. The chain uses TRBV7-2 and TRBJ2-7; D is ambiguous. CDR3 sequence: CASSSGRYYEQYF. In DNA, the CDR3 is TGTGCCAGCAGCTCAGGCCGGTACTACGAGCAGTACTTC.